This T cell receptor (beta chain) originates from a study of cytomegalovirus exposure and HLA in healthy donors. The wider study: Earlier, 150 million to 200 million T cells were analyzed, and 95 million to 140 million unique TCR beta sequences were found among them. Tens of millions of unique TCRs from HLA-typed donors were held in an early release of data.

Trimming cost V 3 bases and J 1 base, with 6 bases left between them. CDR1 is MNHEY and CDR2 is SVGAGI in the germline V gene. The CDR3 consists of 13 residues. The PCR employed 60 Vbeta primers together with 13 Jbeta primers. Produced via immunoSEQ multiplex PCR; TCRdb's table is partial and in-frame only. In total, the table holds 200,000 to 250,000 clones. This TCR was sampled from a girl aged 2 to 9 in good health and CMV-seropositive. V is TRBV6-5 and J is TRBJ2-5, with unresolved D. Sequencing was carried out using PBMCs. The CDR3 bases are TGTGCCAGCAGTTATCGTATCCAAGAGACCCAGTACTTC. Translating gives CASSYRIQETQYF.